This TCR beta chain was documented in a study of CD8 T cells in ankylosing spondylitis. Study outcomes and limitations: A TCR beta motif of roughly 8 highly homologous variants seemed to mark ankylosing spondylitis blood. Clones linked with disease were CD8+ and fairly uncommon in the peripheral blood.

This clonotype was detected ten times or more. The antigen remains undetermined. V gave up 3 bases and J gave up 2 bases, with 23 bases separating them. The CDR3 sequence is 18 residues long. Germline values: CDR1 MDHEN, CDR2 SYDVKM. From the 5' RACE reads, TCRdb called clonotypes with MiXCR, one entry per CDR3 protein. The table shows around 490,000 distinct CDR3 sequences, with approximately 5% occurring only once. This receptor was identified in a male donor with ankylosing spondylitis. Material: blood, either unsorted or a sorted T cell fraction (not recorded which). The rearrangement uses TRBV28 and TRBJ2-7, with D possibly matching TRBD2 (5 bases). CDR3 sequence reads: CASSFPPPGNGGPYEQYF. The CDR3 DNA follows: TGTGCCAGCAGTTTCCCGCCCCCCGGTAACGGAGGACCCTACGAGCAGTACTTC.